A single sample is the source of the 4 T cell receptor beta chains below, sequenced in a study of human T cells and chemical hapten exposure. Total RNA extraction was carried out from unfractionated whole blood. TCRdb re-derived calls from the 5' RACE reads in MiXCR, one entry per CDR3 protein. Of 110,000 or so distinct CDR3 sequences in the sample, around a fifth were seen once. The receptors here all came from a human donor in good health.

V is TRBV5-1 and J is TRBJ2-1; D is undetermined. This CDR3 is built from 14 residues. The germline V gene encodes CDR1 SGHRS and CDR2 YFSETQ. V was clipped by 3 bases and J by 0 bases, with 7 bases between them. This CDR3 is CASSSAVSYNEQFF. CDR3 DNA: TGCGCCAGCAGCTCGGCCGTCTCCTACAATGAGCAGTTCTTC.

This clonotype has only a few counts. The gene calls are TRBV20-1 and TRBJ2-3; TRBD2 agrees at 9 bases. The CDR3 spans 14 residues. V was clipped by 5 bases and J by 4 bases; unmatched bases: 7. CDR1 and CDR2 from the germline V gene are DFQATT and SNEGSKA (reference sequence). CDR3 protein: CSAYSAGGADTQYF. CDR3 coding DNA: TGCAGTGCTTATTCAGCGGGAGGTGCAGATACGCAGTATTTT.

The chain carries TRBV12-3 or TRBV12-4 and TRBJ2-3; TRBD1 matches 7 bases. V dropped 4 bases and J dropped 6; count of bases not matched to a gene: 1. The CDR3 covers 12 residues. The CDR3 nucleotides read TGTGCCAGCAGTTCGGGACAGGATACGCAGTATTTT. This gives the protein CASSSGQDTQYF.

This clonotype was seen a handful of times. The chain combines TRBV4-1 with TRBJ2-1; TRBD2 might be the D (6 bases). The CDR3 length is 12 residues. With 4 bases removed from V and 9 bases from J, the gap between germline ends came to 10 bases. Germline V gives CDR1 MGHRA, CDR2 YSYEKL. CDR3 in amino acids: CASSRAGGEQFF. DNA of the CDR3: TGCGCCAGCAGCCGGGCCGGGGGTGAGCAGTTCTTC.